The rows below give T cell receptor beta chains drawn from one sample of a study of blood T cell repertoires in COVID-19. Using immunoSEQ multiplex PCR, the repertoire was profiled, and TCRdb retains in-frame clones only, with some absent. In the table there are 300,000 to 450,000 clones, about 88% of which are singletons. Sequencing was carried out using PBMCs or T cells enriched from blood (not recorded which). These receptor sequences come from a woman aged 25 to 39 who had been exposed to COVID-19. Both conserved end residues are trimmed from each CDR3. Fields, in order: J gene, clone size, V gene, CDR3 protein. Not all rows give a size; the values are once, few, many and, for expanded clones, a class.

>TRBJ1-3|NA|TRBV9
ASSRALPSSSGNTIY
>TRBJ1-2|once|TRBV2
ASSESDRGRTGYT
>TRBJ2-3|once|TRBV27
ASSSPTSGADTQY
>TRBJ2-7|NA|TRBV9
ASSVPADRPDEQY
>TRBJ1-6|NA|TRBV28
ASSGVVGGGSPLH
>TRBJ1-2|NA|TRBV10-3
AISELLQGTSGGYT
>TRBJ2-5|NA|TRBV29-1
SAISGIETQY
>TRBJ1-1|NA|TRBV30
AWSESDRANTEAF
>TRBJ1-2|NA|TRBV4-1
ASSQDGGDPNYGYT
>TRBJ2-1|NA|TRBV28
ASSLWSPLVNYNEQF
>TRBJ2-5|many|TRBV10-3
AIKGAEETQY
>TRBJ1-5|NA|TRBV2
ASSPGTLGNQPQH
>TRBJ2-2|NA|TRBV7-2
ASISRTSGGGTGELF
>TRBJ2-2|NA|TRBV19
ASTMAAGGNTGELF
>TRBJ2-3|NA|TRBV11-2
ASRRSSTDTQY
>TRBJ1-6|NA|TRBV3-1/TRBV3-2
ASSYNQGSSYNSPLH
>TRBJ1-2|NA|TRBV3-1/TRBV3-2
ASSQRRGSYGYT
>TRBJ2-7|NA|TRBV30
AWSVPGVGYEQY
>TRBJ2-7|NA|TRBV21-1
ASSVSGTGLLSYEQY
>TRBJ2-7|NA|TRBV5-5
ASSSQGYEQY
>TRBJ2-2|NA|TRBV27
ASSLWGFRTGVTGELF
>TRBJ2-1|few|TRBV7-9
ASSQGQGLGEQF
>TRBJ1-5|NA|TRBV6-5
ASKHSGSFPQH
>TRBJ1-1|NA|TRBV6-6
ASRDRGSNTEAF
>TRBJ2-2|NA|TRBV29-1
SVESLASGRGELF